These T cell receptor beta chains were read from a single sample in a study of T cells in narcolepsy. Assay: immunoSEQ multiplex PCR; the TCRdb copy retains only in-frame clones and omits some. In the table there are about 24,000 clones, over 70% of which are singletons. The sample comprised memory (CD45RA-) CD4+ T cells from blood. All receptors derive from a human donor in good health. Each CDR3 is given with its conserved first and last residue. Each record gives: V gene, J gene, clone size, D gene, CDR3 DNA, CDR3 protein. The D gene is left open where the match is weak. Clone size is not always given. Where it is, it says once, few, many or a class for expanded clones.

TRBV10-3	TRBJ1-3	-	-	TGTGCCATCAGTCGCCAGATCCCTGGAAACACCATATATTTT	CAISRQIPGNTIYF
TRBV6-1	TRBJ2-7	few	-	TGTGCCAGCAGGAAACAGCCAACCTACGAGCAGTACTTC	CASRKQPTYEQYF
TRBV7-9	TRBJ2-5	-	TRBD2	TGTGCCAGCAGCTTAGGTCTAGCGGGGGCCTCTAAAGAGACCCAGTACTTC	CASSLGLAGASKETQYF
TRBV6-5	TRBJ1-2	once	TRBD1	TGTGCCAGCAGTCAAACAGGGGACTATGGCTACACCTTC	CASSQTGDYGYTF
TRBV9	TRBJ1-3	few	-	TGTGCCAGCAGCGTAGAAGGAGGGCTTTCTGGAAACACCATATATTTT	CASSVEGGLSGNTIYF
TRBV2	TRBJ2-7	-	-	TGTGCCAGCAGTGTCGAGGTTGCCCTCTACGAGCAGTACTTC	CASSVEVALYEQYF
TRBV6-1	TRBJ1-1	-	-	TGTGCCAGCAGTGCCGGGTCCAGGGCTTTCTTT	CASSAGSRAFF
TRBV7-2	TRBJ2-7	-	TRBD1	TGTGCCAGCAGCTTCGGACAGGGCGAGCAGTACTTC	CASSFGQGEQYF
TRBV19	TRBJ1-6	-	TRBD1	TGTGCCACTGGACAGGTGAATTCACCCCTCCACTTT	CATGQVNSPLHF
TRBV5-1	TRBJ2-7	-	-	TGCGCCAGCAGCTTGGCGCAGACCTACGAGCAGTACTTC	CASSLAQTYEQYF
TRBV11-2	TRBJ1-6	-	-	TGTGCCAGCAGCTTAGAGGGGTATAATTCACCCCTCCACTTT	CASSLEGYNSPLHF
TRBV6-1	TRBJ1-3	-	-	TGTGCCAGCAGTGAGGGGCCATTCTCTGGAAACACCATATATTTT	CASSEGPFSGNTIYF
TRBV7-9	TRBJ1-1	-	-	TGTGCCAGCAGCGGTGGTGTAAGGGGCACTGAAGCTTTCTTT	CASSGGVRGTEAFF
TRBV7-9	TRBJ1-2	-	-	TGTGCCAGCAGCCTCTCGCGGGGGCTCCGACCTTCGGAAGGCTACACCTTC	CASSLSRGLRPSEGYTF
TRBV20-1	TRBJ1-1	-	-	TGCAGTGCTAGAGGGAACACTGAAGCTTTCTTT	CSARGNTEAFF
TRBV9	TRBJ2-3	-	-	TGTGCCAGCAGCGCCCCCCTTACAGATACGCAGTATTTT	CASSAPLTDTQYF
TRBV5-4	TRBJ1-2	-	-	TGTGCCAGCAGCTCTCCTAATGGCTACACCTTC	CASSSPNGYTF
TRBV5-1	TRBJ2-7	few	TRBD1	TGCGCCAGCAGCTTGGGAGGGGGGACAGGGACCTACGAGCAGTACTTC	CASSLGGGTGTYEQYF
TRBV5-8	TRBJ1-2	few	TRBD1	TGTGCCAGCAATGGGGGACAGGGCTATGGCTACACCTTC	CASNGGQGYGYTF
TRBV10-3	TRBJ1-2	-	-	TGTGCCATCATGGGTAACTATGGCTACACCTTC	CAIMGNYGYTF
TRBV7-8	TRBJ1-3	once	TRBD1	TGTGCCAGCAGCCCGAGGGACAGGGGAGAGACCATATATTTT	CASSPRDRGETIYF
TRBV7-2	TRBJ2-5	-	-	TGTGCCAGCAGCTTAGAGGGCTTGGAGACCCAGTACTTC	CASSLEGLETQYF
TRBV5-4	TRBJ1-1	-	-	TGTGCCAGCAGCTTGGCCGTCTGGGATGAAGCTTTCTTT	CASSLAVWDEAFF
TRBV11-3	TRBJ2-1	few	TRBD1	TGTGCCAGCAGCGCAACCGGGACAGACAATGAGCAGTTCTTC	CASSATGTDNEQFF
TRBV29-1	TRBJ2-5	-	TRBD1	TGCAGCGTTTCTACCGGGACAGCAAAAGAGACCCAGTACTTC	CSVSTGTAKETQYF
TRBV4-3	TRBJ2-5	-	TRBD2	TGCGCCAGCAGCCAAGCTAGCGGCCAAGAGACCCAGTACTTC	CASSQASGQETQYF
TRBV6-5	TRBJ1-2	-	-	TGTGCCAGCAGCCATCAAGGGGGACCTAACTATGGCTACACCTTC	CASSHQGGPNYGYTF
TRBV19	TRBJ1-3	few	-	TGTGCCAGTAGTACCCTCAGGGATCTCTCTGGAAACACCATATATTTT	CASSTLRDLSGNTIYF
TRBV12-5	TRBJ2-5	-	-	TGTGCTAGTGGTTTGTTGACAGGGACCCAGTACTTC	CASGLLTGTQYF
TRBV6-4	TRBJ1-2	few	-	TGTGCCAGCAGGGGACCTTCCGAGGGTGGCTACACCTTC	CASRGPSEGGYTF
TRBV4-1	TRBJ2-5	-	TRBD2	TGCGCCAGCAGCCAAGATACTAGCGGGCTCAGGGAGACCCAGTACTTC	CASSQDTSGLRETQYF
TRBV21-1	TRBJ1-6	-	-	TGTGCCAGCAGCAATCCCCGCAGGGGAAATTCACCCCTCCACTTT	CASSNPRRGNSPLHF
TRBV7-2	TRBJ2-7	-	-	TGTGCCAGCAGCCCTTGGACAGACTACGAGCAGTACTTC	CASSPWTDYEQYF
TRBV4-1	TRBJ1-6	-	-	TGCGCCAGCAGCCAAGAACAGGGACCTAATTCACCCCTCCACTTT	CASSQEQGPNSPLHF
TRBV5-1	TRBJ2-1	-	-	TGCGCCAGCAGCTTGGGCGGCAATGAGCAGTTCTTC	CASSLGGNEQFF
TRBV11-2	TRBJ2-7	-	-	TGTGCCAGCAGCAACCAGGGGTTCCACGAGCAGTACTTC	CASSNQGFHEQYF
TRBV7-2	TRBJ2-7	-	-	TGTGCCAGCAGCTTAGGGAGGGGGACTGCCAACTCCTACGAGCAGTACTTC	CASSLGRGTANSYEQYF
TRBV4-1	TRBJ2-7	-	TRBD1	TGCGCCAGCAGCCAATGGACAGGGAGGAGCGAGCAGTACTTC	CASSQWTGRSEQYF
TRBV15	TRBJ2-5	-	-	TGTGCCACCAGCAAGGACAATAGTCAAGAGACCCAGTACTTC	CATSKDNSQETQYF
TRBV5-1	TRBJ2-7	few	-	TGCGCCAGCAGCGCAGGTAATAACCTTTCCGAGCAGTACTTC	CASSAGNNLSEQYF
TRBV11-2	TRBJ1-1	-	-	TGTGCCAGCAGCTTAGAGCGGTCCATGAACACTGAAGCTTTCTTT	CASSLERSMNTEAFF
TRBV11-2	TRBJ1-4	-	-	TGTGCCAGCAGCTTAGCTATTGCAACTAATGAAAAACTGTTTTTT	CASSLAIATNEKLFF
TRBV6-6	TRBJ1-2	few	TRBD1	TGTGCCAGCAGGTCGAGAGGAGGGGGCGTAGATGGCTACACCTTC	CASRSRGGGVDGYTF
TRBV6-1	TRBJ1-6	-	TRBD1	TGTGCCAGCAGTGAAGGGACAGGGCCGGGTTCACCCCTCCACTTT	CASSEGTGPGSPLHF
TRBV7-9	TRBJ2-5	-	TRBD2	TGTGCCAGCAGCTTGGGGGACTATCAAGAGACCCAGTACTTC	CASSLGDYQETQYF
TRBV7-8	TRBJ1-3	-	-	TGTGCCAGCAGCTTAGCTGGGTTGGGAAACACCATATATTTT	CASSLAGLGNTIYF
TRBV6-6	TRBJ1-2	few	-	TGTGCCGCGGGTCTTAGGGGGAGCGGCTACACCTTC	CAAGLRGSGYTF
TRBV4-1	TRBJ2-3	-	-	TGCGCCAGCAGCCAAGTGGATATGGGGATAACCGATACGCAGTATTTT	CASSQVDMGITDTQYF
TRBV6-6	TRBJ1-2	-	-	TGTGCCAGCAGTCGCGGGACAATTGGCTACACCTTC	CASSRGTIGYTF
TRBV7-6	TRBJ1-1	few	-	TGTGCCAGCAGCTCCCTAGGCGGGGGTATGTCGAACACTGAAGCTTTCTTT	CASSSLGGGMSNTEAFF
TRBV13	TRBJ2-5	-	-	TGTGCCAGCAGCTCCAGGGACCTACTAGAGACCCAGTACTTC	CASSSRDLLETQYF
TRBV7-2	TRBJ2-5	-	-	TGTGCCAGCAGCTTAGGTTGGACACGCCAAGAGACCCAGTACTTC	CASSLGWTRQETQYF
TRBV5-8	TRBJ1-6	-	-	TGTGCCAGCAGCTTGGGAGGGAACAATTCACCCCTCCACTTT	CASSLGGNNSPLHF